This entry features one TCR beta chain sequence. This sample stems from a study of blood T cell repertoires in COVID-19. Study-wide context: The samples span acute and convalescent COVID-19 from the United States, Italy and Spain. The analysed material was cDNA or gDNA that came from T cells, B-cell-depleted T cells, or PBMCs.

The CDR3 is made up of 15 amino acids. After removal of 6 bases from V and 5 bases from J, the junction contained 12 bases not matched to a gene. Germline CDR1 reads SGHAT; CDR2 reads FQNNGV. Authors' analysis steps: Estimated nucleated cell counts came from reference gene primer amplification. Using immunoSEQ multiplex PCR, the repertoire was profiled, and TCRdb retains in-frame clones only, with some absent. V and J calls and clone size are copied from that table; D and trimming were computed from the DNA. This sample has 250,000 or so clones; 70% to 90% occur once, and the top ten carry roughly 3.1%.

The sample consisted of peripheral blood. The rearrangement uses TRBV11-2 and TRBJ1-2; 7 bases fit TRBD1. This clonotype was sampled from a man younger than 35 with active or convalescent COVID-19. CDR3 in amino acids: CASRSQGKPSYGYTF. The CDR3, as DNA: TGTGCCAGCAGGTCACAGGGGAAGCCTTCTTATGGCTACACCTTC.